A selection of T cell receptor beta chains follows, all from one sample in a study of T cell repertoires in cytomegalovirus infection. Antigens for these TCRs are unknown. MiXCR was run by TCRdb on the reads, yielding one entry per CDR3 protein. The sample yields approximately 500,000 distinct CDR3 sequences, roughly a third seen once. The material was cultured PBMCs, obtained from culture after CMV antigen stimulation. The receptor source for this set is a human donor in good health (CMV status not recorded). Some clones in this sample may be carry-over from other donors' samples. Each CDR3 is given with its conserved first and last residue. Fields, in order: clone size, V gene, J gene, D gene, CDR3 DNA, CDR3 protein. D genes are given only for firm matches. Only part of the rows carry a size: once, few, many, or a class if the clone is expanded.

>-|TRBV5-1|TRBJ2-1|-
TGCGCCAGCAGCTACCAGGACCATTACAATGAGCAGTTCTTC
CASSYQDHYNEQFF
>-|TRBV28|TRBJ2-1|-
TGTGCCAGTCGGGGTCCGTACAGTGAGCAGTTCTTC
CASRGPYSEQFF
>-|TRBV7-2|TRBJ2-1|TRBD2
TGTGCCAGCAGTCAGCTAGCGGCCTCCTACAATGAGCAGTTCTTC
CASSQLAASYNEQFF
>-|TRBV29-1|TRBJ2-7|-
TGCAGCGTTGGCATGGTGAGGGAGTCTGGCGAGCAGTACTTC
CSVGMVRESGEQYF
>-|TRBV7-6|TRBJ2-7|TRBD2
TGTGCCAGCAGCTTGGCCCTTAGCGGGAGCCTCTCCTACGAGCAGTACTTC
CASSLALSGSLSYEQYF
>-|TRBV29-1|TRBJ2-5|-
TGCAGTTTCATAGCGGAGGGGGAGACCCAGTACTTC
CSFIAEGETQYF
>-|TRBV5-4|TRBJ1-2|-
TGTGCCACCTGGGGATTGGGTACTGGCTACACCTTC
CATWGLGTGYTF
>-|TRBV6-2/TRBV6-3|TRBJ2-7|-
TGTGCCAGCAGTTCCGGGACGCAGGGGTCCTACGAGCAGTACTTC
CASSSGTQGSYEQYF
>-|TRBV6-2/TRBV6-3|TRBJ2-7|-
TGTGCCAGCAGTTATTTGGTATCGCTGGCGGACGAGCAGTACTTC
CASSYLVSLADEQYF
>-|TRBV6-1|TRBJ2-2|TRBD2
TGTGCCAGCAGTTACAGGTCGGGAGGGAGGCACACCGGGGAGCTGTTTTTT
CASSYRSGGRHTGELFF
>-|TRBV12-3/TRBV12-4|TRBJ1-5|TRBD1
TGTGCCAGCAGTACCCTCGGCAGGGGGGGTCAGCCCCAGCATTTT
CASSTLGRGGQPQHF
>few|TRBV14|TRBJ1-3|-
TGTGCCAGCAGCCAAGCGGGTGGAAACACCATATATTTT
CASSQAGGNTIYF
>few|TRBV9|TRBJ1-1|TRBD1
TGTGCCAGCAGCGTAGTGGGACAGGGGGCGATGGGAGCTTTCTTT
CASSVVGQGAMGAFF
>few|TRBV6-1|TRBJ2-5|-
TGTGCCAGCAGGGCCAGGCTTAGCGCCGGTTCCCAAGAGACCCAGTACTTC
CASRARLSAGSQETQYF
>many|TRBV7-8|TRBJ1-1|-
TGTGCCAGCAGCTCAGGGCCGGCAGCTTTCTTT
CASSSGPAAFF
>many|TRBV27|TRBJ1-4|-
TGTGCCACCGACATCCGGCCGAGCGGGGGAAAGATAGCAACTAATGAAAAACTGTTTTTT
CATDIRPSGGKIATNEKLFF
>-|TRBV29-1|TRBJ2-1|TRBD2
TGCAGCGTTTGGACTAGCGGGGGGGATGAGCAGTTCTTC
CSVWTSGGDEQFF
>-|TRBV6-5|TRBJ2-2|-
TGTGCCAGCAGTTCTCCCGGGCCCTCGGGCACCGGGGAGCTGTTTTTT
CASSSPGPSGTGELFF
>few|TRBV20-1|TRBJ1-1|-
TGCAGTGCTAGGTCCGGACGGGGGAGCACTGAAGCTTTCTTT
CSARSGRGSTEAFF
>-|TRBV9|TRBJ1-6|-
TGTGCCAGCAGCTCGCCAGGGGTTCGCGATTCACCCCTCCACTTT
CASSSPGVRDSPLHF
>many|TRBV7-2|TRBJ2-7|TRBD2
TGTGCCAGCAGCCTGGGACTAGCGGGAACGAGCGAGCAGTACTTC
CASSLGLAGTSEQYF
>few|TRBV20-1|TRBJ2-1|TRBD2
TGCAGTGTCGGGACTAGCGGTAGCTCCTACAATGAGCAGTTCTTC
CSVGTSGSSYNEQFF
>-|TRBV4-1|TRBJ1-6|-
TGCGCCAGCAGCCAAGATCAGGGGTTCAGCTCCCTCCACTTT
CASSQDQGFSSLHF
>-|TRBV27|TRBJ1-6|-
TGTGCCAGCACACCGTATTACAGGAGCCCTTCACCCCTCCACTTT
CASTPYYRSPSPLHF
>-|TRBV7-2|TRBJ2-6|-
TGTGCCAGCAGCTTTCCAACCTCTGGGGCCAACGTCCTGACTTTC
CASSFPTSGANVLTF
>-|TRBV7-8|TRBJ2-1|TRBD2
TGTGCCAGCAGCTTAGCGAGGTGGCCTAGCGGGAGGTGGGGTGAGCAGTTCTTC
CASSLARWPSGRWGEQFF
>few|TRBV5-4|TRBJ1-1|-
TGTGCCAGCAGCTTGGAGACGGCGAGGGAAACTGAAGCTTTCTTT
CASSLETARETEAFF
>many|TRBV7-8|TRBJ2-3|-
TGTGCCAGCAGCCCAGCCCGCTCGGTCTCAGATACGCAGTATTTT
CASSPARSVSDTQYF
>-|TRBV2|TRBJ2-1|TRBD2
TGTGCCAGCATGGCGACTAGCGGTGAGCAGTTCTTC
CASMATSGEQFF
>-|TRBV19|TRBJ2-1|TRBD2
TGTGCCAGTACGGCTAGCGGGAGTGGCAATGAGCAGTTCTTC
CASTASGSGNEQFF
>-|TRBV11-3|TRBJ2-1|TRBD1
TGTGCCAGCAGCTTAGACCGTCCCGGGACAGGGGACCCCGGGGATGAGCAGTTCTTC
CASSLDRPGTGDPGDEQFF
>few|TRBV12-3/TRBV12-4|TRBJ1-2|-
TGTGCCAGCAGAGGAGGTGGCTACACCTTC
CASRGGGYTF
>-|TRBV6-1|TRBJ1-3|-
TGTGCCAGCAGGCGATCGACAAGCTCTGGAAACACCATATATTTT
CASRRSTSSGNTIYF
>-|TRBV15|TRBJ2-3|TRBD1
TGTGCCACCAGCAAAACTGGGACAGGAAGAGGGACAGATACGCAGTATTTT
CATSKTGTGRGTDTQYF
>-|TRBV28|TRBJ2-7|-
TGTGCCAGCAGTTTGGTGGGGTTAGGGTTGTCCTACGAGCAGTACTTC
CASSLVGLGLSYEQYF
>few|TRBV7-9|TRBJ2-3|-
TGTGCCAGCAGCTTATCCACAGAGGGCCGGGTGGATACGCAGTATTTT
CASSLSTEGRVDTQYF
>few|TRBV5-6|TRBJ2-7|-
TGTGCCAGCAGCTTGGAAAAGTTAGCCGGACAGCTCTACGAGCAGTACTTC
CASSLEKLAGQLYEQYF
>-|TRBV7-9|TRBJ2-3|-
TGTGCCAGCAGCTTAACCAGGGGAGGATTCACAGATACGCAGTATTTT
CASSLTRGGFTDTQYF
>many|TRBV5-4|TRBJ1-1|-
TGTGCCAGCAGCTATGGGAGTGACGCCGGAAGCACTGAAGCTTTCTTT
CASSYGSDAGSTEAFF
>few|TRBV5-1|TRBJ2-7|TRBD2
TGCGCCAGCAGCTTGGGACGTAGCGGGAACGAGCAGTACTTC
CASSLGRSGNEQYF
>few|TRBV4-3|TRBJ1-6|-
TGCGCCAGCAGCCAAGATGCAACGCGGGCAGGTGGTGGAGATTCACCCCTCCACTTT
CASSQDATRAGGGDSPLHF
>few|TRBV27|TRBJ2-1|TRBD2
TGTGCCAGCAGTTTACGACTAGCGGGAGGGCCTGGGAATGAGCAGTTCTTC
CASSLRLAGGPGNEQFF
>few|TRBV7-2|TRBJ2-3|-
TGTGCCAGCAGCTTAATGGTCGGTTTAAGCGATACGCAGTATTTT
CASSLMVGLSDTQYF
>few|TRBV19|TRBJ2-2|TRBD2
TGTGCCAGTAGTGCCGGACTAGCGGGGGCGAACACCGGGGAGCTGTTTTTT
CASSAGLAGANTGELFF
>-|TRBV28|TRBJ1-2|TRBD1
TGTGCCAGCAGTCTCCAGGGGGACAGGGGGCTCGGCTACACCTTC
CASSLQGDRGLGYTF
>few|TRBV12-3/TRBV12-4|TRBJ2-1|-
TGTGCCAGCAACCTGCAGGGTATAGGTTCCTACAATGAGCAGTTCTTC
CASNLQGIGSYNEQFF
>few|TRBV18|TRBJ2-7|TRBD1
TGTGCCAGCTCACCAGAGACAGGGGAAAGGGAGCAGTACTTC
CASSPETGEREQYF
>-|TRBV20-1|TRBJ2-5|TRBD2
TGCAGTGCTAGAGATTCCCGGCTAGCGGGAGCCCTTGGTCAAGAGACCCAGTACTTC
CSARDSRLAGALGQETQYF
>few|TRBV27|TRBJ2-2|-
TGTGCCAGCACCCCGATCCCCGGGCTCACCGGGGAGCTGTTTTTT
CASTPIPGLTGELFF
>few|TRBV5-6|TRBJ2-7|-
TGTGCCAGCAGCTTGTGGGACACTAAGCAGTACTTC
CASSLWDTKQYF
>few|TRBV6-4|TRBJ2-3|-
TGTGCCAGCAGTGAAGGACCCGAGGTAGATACGCAGTATTTT
CASSEGPEVDTQYF
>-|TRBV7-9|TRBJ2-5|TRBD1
TGTGCCAGCAGCTTAGACCCGGGGTCTGACAGGGCTGATCAAGAGACCCAGTACTTC
CASSLDPGSDRADQETQYF
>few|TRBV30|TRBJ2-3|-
TGTGCCTGGGGCCCGGGAGCAGATACGCAGTATTTT
CAWGPGADTQYF
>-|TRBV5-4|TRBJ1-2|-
TGTGCCAGCAGCTTGAGTGCCCGGGACTATGGCTACACCTTC
CASSLSARDYGYTF